The present TCR beta chain was sequenced within a study of T-cell reconstitution after alpha-beta-depleted transplantation in children listed by TCRdb under 2016. As for the study more broadly: The study quantitatively tracked T-cell immune reconstitution after TCRalphabeta/CD19-depleted allogeneic hematopoietic cell transplantation in children using TCR repertoire profiling.

Library prep was done by PCR. Data came from an Illumina HiSeq 2500. Molecular barcoding was employed in the preparation of TCR libraries, with unique molecular identifiers being used to normalize TCRbeta repertoire quantification. In-frame beta chains were kept once TCRdb had trimmed the public reads at Q25 with fastp and called clones with MiXCR. Under each unique CDR3 protein, matching rows form one entry showing the most common genes and DNA. The sample data list some 500,000 distinct CDR3 sequences, and roughly 18% of these were observed just once. The biggest ten clones account for roughly 3.3% of the sample. Turning to this clonotype: Which antigen it targets is not known. Per-nucleotide qualities are absent, and no much larger clonotype sits a single base away.

Looking up the germline V gene yields CDR1 SGHRS and CDR2 YFSETQ. From cysteine to phenylalanine, the CDR3 is 18 amino acids long. Only the CDR3 portion is preserved as DNA: 54 bases, with reading frame beginning at the first base. V is trimmed back by 1 base and J by 7 bases, and the junction contains 16 bases that no gene match accounts for. The sample consisted of PBMCs from the stem cell graft donor, taken from the stem cell graft. The chain was built from TRBV5-1 and TRBJ2-2; 7 central bases correspond to TRBD2. This clonotype was sampled from a human donor who donated a stem cell graft to a child with acute lymphoblastic leukemia. The CDR3 here reads CASSLTFAGETLVGELFF. The sequence in DNA is TGCGCCAGCAGCTTGACATTCGCGGGAGAGACCTTAGTCGGGGAGCTGTTTTTT.